This T cell receptor (beta chain) was recovered during a study of blood T cell repertoires in COVID-19. TCRdb keeps only in-frame clones here, not all; method: immunoSEQ multiplex PCR. The sample comprises approximately 300,000 clones, 75% to 90% of which are singletons, and around 5.8% rests with the top ten. Losses at the gene ends were 4 bases for V and 3 bases for J; bases not matched to a gene: 7. CDR3 size: 16 residues. Germline-derived CDR1 and CDR2 are LGHNT and FRNRAP. This chain joins TRBV12-5 and TRBJ2-2; 8 positions match TRBD2. The sample comprised peripheral blood. The clonotype comes from a woman in her forties or fifties with COVID-19, enrolled during active disease. The CDR3 here is CASGSIAGRYTGELFF. The CDR3 bases are TGTGCTAGTGGTTCCATAGCGGGAAGGTACACCGGGGAGCTGTTTTTT.